Sequencing of this T cell receptor (beta chain) was carried out in a study of beta chain features in type 1 diabetes. This clone turned up a few times. The antigen remains undetermined. General observations from the study: For patients and controls alike, PCR might favor shorter templates to the same degree. A pattern of fewer insertions and more deletions at VDJ junctions was seen in type 1 diabetes patients. Type 1 diabetes patients showed a moderate but significant shortening of TCRB CDR3s in all four CD4+ subsets.

All of the isolated RNA was reverse transcribed, so expressed TCRB transcripts were sequenced. The repertoire was sequenced with immunoSEQ multiplex PCR; TCRdb's copy has only in-frame clones and lacks some. The sample has around 650,000 clones; roughly 12% are singletons. Per the germline V gene, CDR1 is SGHDN and CDR2 is FVKESK. The CDR3 sequence is 13 residues long. V lost 2 bases and J 5 bases, leaving 7 bases between the germline ends. The specimen was naive CD4+ T cells from blood. The chain is built from TRBV14 and TRBJ1-5; unclear D gene. The source of this sequence is a young man with type 1 diabetes. CDR3 DNA sequence: TGTGCCAGCAGCCAAAACGGCGATCAGCCCCAGCATTTT. Translation gives CASSQNGDQPQHF. The whole variable domain, remainder taken from reference TRBV14 and TRBJ1-5, is EAGVTQFPSHSVIEKGQTVTLRCDPISGHDNLYWYRRVMGKEIKFLLHFVKESKQDESGMPNNRFLAERTGGTYSTLKVQPAELEDSGVYFCASSQNGDQPQHFGDGTRLSIL.